One and the same sample provided the 21 T cell receptor beta chains below, sequenced in a study of cytomegalovirus exposure and HLA in healthy donors. The PCR employed 60 Vbeta primers together with 13 Jbeta primers. Profiled with immunoSEQ multiplex PCR; TCRdb holds only in-frame clones, not every one. The data contain some 140,000 clones, 70% to 85% of them seen just once; the ten biggest clones take up around 2.3%. Sequenced input: PBMCs. These receptors were obtained from a young man in good health and CMV-seronegative.

A remark on this clone: Relative to the germline gene, one junction end is altered; a read error may explain this. The V call is TRBV6-5, the J call TRBJ1-5, with 9 bases aligning to TRBD1. The CDR3 has 15 residues. Germline V lookup: CDR1 MNHEY, CDR2 SVGAGI. The CDR3 protein is CASSALTGGNQPQNF. The CDR3 nucleotides are TGTGCCAGCAGTGCCCTCACAGGGGGCAATCAGCCCCAGAATTTT.

J is TRBJ2-1 and V is TRBV12-5; TRBD2 might be the D (5 bases). In germline, CDR1 is LGHNT, CDR2 FRNRAP. The CDR3 has 13 residues. Trimming left V 1 base short and J 6 bases short, with 7 bases between. The CDR3 loop is CASGLGTANEQFF. The CDR3 region has the DNA TGTGCTAGTGGTTTGGGGACTGCCAATGAGCAGTTCTTC.

This chain connects TRBV5-1 to TRBJ2-6; a weak D match, TRBD1 (5 bases). The CDR3 runs 19 residues. Deletions cut 4 bases from V and 0 bases from J, with 20 bases between. Germline CDR1 SGHRS, CDR2 YFSETQ. This CDR3 reads CASSLDRQHPSSGANVLTF. The CDR3 region has the DNA TGCGCCAGCAGCCTAGATCGACAGCACCCCTCCTCTGGGGCCAACGTCCTGACTTTC.

In its sample, this clone was seen once. A junction boundary mismatches the germline segment, possibly from a read error. This chain connects TRBV6-5 to TRBJ2-7; TRBD1 matches 7 bases. There are 14 residues in the CDR3. Germline V gene data show CDR1 as MNHEY and CDR2 as SVGAGI. CDR3 bases: TGTGCCAGCAGTTACGGGACAGAGACCTCCGAGGAGTACTTC. Its protein is CASSYGTETSEEYF.

This sequence joins TRBV9 and TRBJ2-7; D might be TRBD2 (6 bases). This CDR3 has 15 amino acids. Per germline, CDR1 SGDLS and CDR2 YYNGEE. Trimming stripped 4 bases from V and 2 bases from J, with 16 bases between. CDR3 sequence: CASSPEGTRAYEQYF. CDR3 bases: TGTGCCAGCAGCCCAGAAGGGACTCGTGCCTACGAGCAGTACTTC.

This clone was observed a handful of times. The V gene is TRBV27, the J gene TRBJ1-3; the match to TRBD1 covers 8 bases. Germline loops: CDR1 MNHEY, CDR2 SMNVEV (reference sequence). Germline trimming cut 3 bases from V and 0 bases from J; bases unmatched to any gene: 1. The CDR3 runs to 15 residues. CDR3 region: CASSLDRASGNTIYF. The DNA for the CDR3 is TGTGCCAGCAGTTTGGACAGGGCCTCTGGAAACACCATATATTTT.

Only a few counts were recorded for this clone. The rearrangement joins TRBV7-9 to TRBJ1-4; D is unresolved. This CDR3 has 17 amino acids. Trimming took off 8 bases at V and 4 bases at J, with 23 bases between the two ends. Germline V lookup: CDR1 SEHNR, CDR2 FQNEAQ (reference sequence). The CDR3 DNA reads TGTGCCAGCGCTGGGAGATCTTCCGGGCCCTATAATGAAAAACTGTTTTTT. This translates into CASAGRSSGPYNEKLFF. Full variable domain (rest looked up from reference TRBV7-9 and TRBJ1-4): DTGVSQNPRHKITKRGQNVTFRCDPISEHNRLYWYRQTLGQGPEFLTYFQNEAQLEKSRLLSDRFSAERPKGSFSTLEIQRTEQGDSAMYLCASAGRSSGPYNEKLFFGSGTQLSVL.

In its sample, this clone was seen a few times. The rearrangement joins TRBV2 to TRBJ1-5; 8 positions match TRBD1. This CDR3 is 15 amino acids long. V dropped 6 bases and J dropped 0; count of bases not matched to a gene: 4. Germline V gene sequence: CDR1 SNHLY, CDR2 FYNNEI. The CDR3 is CASSRDRHSNQPQHF. The CDR3 nucleotides are TGTGCCAGCAGCCGGGACAGGCATAGCAATCAGCCCCAGCATTTT.

This chain connects TRBV7-9 to TRBJ1-2, with 10 bases fitting TRBD1. The V gene end was trimmed by 6 bases and the J gene end by 6 bases; junction bases not matched to a gene: 10. Germline V gene sequence: CDR1 SEHNR, CDR2 FQNEAQ (reference sequence). There are 15 residues in the CDR3. This CDR3 is CASSSPSDRGHGYTF. For the CDR3, the DNA is TGTGCCAGCAGTTCCCCGAGTGACAGGGGGCATGGCTACACCTTC.

The gene calls are TRBV4-2 and TRBJ1-1; D is unresolved. The germline CDR1 and CDR2 sequences are LGHNA and YNFKEQ. Trimming removed 4 bases from V and 4 bases from J, with 13 bases in between. This CDR3 comprises 14 residues. The CDR3 DNA follows: TGTGCCAGCAGCCCCCCTCCCCCGGGCACTGAAGCTTTCTTT. Its protein is CASSPPPPGTEAFF.

This clone has a handful of counts. The chain recombines TRBV9 with TRBJ2-5, with 9 bases matching TRBD2. Germline V gene data show CDR1 as SGDLS and CDR2 as YYNGEE. Trimming cost V 4 bases and J 1 base; bases outside gene matches: 5. The CDR3 sequence is 15 residues long. The CDR3 loop is CASSFTLAGQETQYF. The CDR3 coding sequence is TGTGCCAGCAGCTTTACACTAGCGGGCCAAGAGACCCAGTACTTC. Drawing the rest from reference TRBV9 and TRBJ2-5, the complete variable domain is DSGVTQTPKHLITATGQRVTLRCSPRSGDLSVYWYQQSLDQGLQFLIQYYNGEERAKGNILERFSAQQFPDLHSELNLSSLELGDSALYFCASSFTLAGQETQYFGPGTRLLVL.

This clone was seen more than once but under ten times. V and J are TRBV5-6 and TRBJ1-1; D perhaps matches TRBD1 (5 bases). This CDR3 spans 16 amino acids. Trimming took off 3 bases at V and 3 bases at J, with 18 bases between the two ends. Germline CDR1 and CDR2: SGHDT and YYEEEE. Here the CDR3 reads CASSSYYRKGDTEAFF. CDR3 nucleotides: TGTGCCAGCAGCTCATATTACAGGAAAGGGGACACTGAAGCTTTCTTT.

This clone was seen more than once but under ten times. The chain joins TRBV4-2 to TRBJ1-6, with TRBD1 matching 9 bases. The V gene's germline CDR1 is LGHNA and CDR2 YNFKEQ. Trimming at V came to 0 bases and at J to 10 bases, leaving 7 bases not matched to a gene. The CDR3 has 16 residues. Here the CDR3 reads CASSQDPGTGNSPLHF. In DNA form, the CDR3 reads TGTGCCAGCAGCCAAGATCCCGGGACAGGGAACTCACCCCTCCACTTT.

This clone was counted a few times. The genes are TRBV6-1 and TRBJ2-1; TRBD2 matches 11 bases. The CDR3 runs to 15 residues. Germline V gives CDR1 MNHNS, CDR2 SASEGT. V shed 4 bases, J shed 7 bases, and the junction held 6 bases outside the gene matches. CDR3 residues: CASSVSGGAWNEQFF. CDR3 in DNA: TGTGCCAGCAGTGTTAGCGGGGGGGCCTGGAATGAGCAGTTCTTC.

The rearrangement joins TRBV7-9 to TRBJ1-1; D gene unclear. This CDR3 is built from 14 residues. V lost 4 bases, J lost 2 bases, and 11 bases lay in between. Germline CDR1 is SEHNR and CDR2 is FQNEAQ (reference sequence). CDR3 in DNA: TGTGCCAGCAGCTCCTATCAATTAAACACTGAAGCTTTCTTT. Amino acids: CASSSYQLNTEAFF.

The V and J genes are TRBV7-2 and TRBJ2-5; 7 bases agree with TRBD2. Germline V gene lookup returns CDR1 SGHTA and CDR2 FQGNSA. J was trimmed by 5 bases and V by 4 bases; bases with no gene match: 10. The length of the CDR3 is 15 residues. The CDR3 DNA is TGTGCCAGCAGCTCATATACCAGGGAGGGGGAGACCCAGTACTTC. This translates into CASSSYTREGETQYF.

The gene calls are TRBV7-2 and TRBJ1-2, with 7 positions matching TRBD1. V trimming: 2 bases; J trimming: 1 base; junction bases outside the gene matches: 1. CDR1 SGHTA and CDR2 FQGNSA come from the germline V gene. The CDR3 is 14 amino acids. In DNA form, the CDR3 reads TGTGCCAGCAGCTTACCAGGGGGTAACTATGGCTACACCTTC. Protein sequence: CASSLPGGNYGYTF.

V is TRBV5-4 and J is TRBJ2-5, with 7 bases that match TRBD1. The CDR3 totals 14 residues. Germline assignment: CDR1 SGHNT and CDR2 YYREEE (reference sequence). V was pared by 2 bases and J by 3 bases, with 4 bases of the junction left unmatched. The CDR3 DNA reads as TGTGCCAGCAGCTTCCCCGGGACAGAAGAGACCCAGTACTTC. It yields the protein CASSFPGTEETQYF.

This sequence joins TRBV19 and TRBJ1-5; weak D call: TRBD1 (6 bases). Germline V CDR1 and CDR2: LNHDA, SQIVND (reference sequence). Trimming pared 1 base from V and 5 bases from J, leaving 9 bases between. CDR3 length: 14 residues. CDR3 in DNA: TGTGCCAGTAGTATAGGGGCAGGGGATCAGCCCCAGCATTTT. Protein product: CASSIGAGDQPQHF.

The V gene is TRBV6-1, the J gene TRBJ2-7, with D perhaps matching TRBD2 (5 bases). Germline CDR1 and CDR2: MNHNS and SASEGT. This CDR3 is 15 amino acids long. Deletions cut 6 bases from V and 2 bases from J, with 17 bases between. The CDR3 spells CASSLGDGNTYEQYF. The CDR3 DNA is TGTGCCAGCAGCTTAGGAGACGGGAATACCTACGAGCAGTACTTC.

The rearrangement uses TRBV19 and TRBJ1-2, with no clear D. The V gene lost 3 bases and the J gene lost 0 bases, with 8 bases spanning the gap. This CDR3 has 14 residues. Germline values: CDR1 LNHDA, CDR2 SQIVND (reference sequence). The CDR3 sequence is CASSIVGANYGYTF. In DNA, the CDR3 is TGTGCCAGTAGTATCGTGGGAGCTAACTATGGCTACACCTTC.